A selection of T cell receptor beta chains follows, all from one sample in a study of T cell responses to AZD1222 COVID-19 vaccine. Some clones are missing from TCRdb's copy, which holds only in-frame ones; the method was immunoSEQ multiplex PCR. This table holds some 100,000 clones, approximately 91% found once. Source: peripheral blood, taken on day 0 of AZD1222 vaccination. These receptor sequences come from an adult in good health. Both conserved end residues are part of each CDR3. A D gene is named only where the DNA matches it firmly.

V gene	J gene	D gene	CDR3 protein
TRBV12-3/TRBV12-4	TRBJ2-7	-	CASSLVFGEQYF
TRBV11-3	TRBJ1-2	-	CASSFGGLGYTF
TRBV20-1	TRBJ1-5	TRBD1	CSASIRGRINNQPQHF
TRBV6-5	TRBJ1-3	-	CASRGPTRSGNTIYF
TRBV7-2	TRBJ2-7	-	CASSYAGTGSYEQYF
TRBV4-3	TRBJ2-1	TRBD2	CASSQPSGGVNEQFF
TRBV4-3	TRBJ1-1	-	CASSQRGVNTEAFF
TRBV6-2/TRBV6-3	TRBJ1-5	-	CASSFGGPNQPQHF
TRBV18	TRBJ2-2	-	CASSQAGRTGELFF
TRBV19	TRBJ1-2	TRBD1	CASSPPGTVLKGYTF
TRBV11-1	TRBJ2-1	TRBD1	CASSNDRGQEFF
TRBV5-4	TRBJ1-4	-	CASSFGGLTNEKLFF
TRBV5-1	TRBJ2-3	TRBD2	CASSLDPPRGGKDTQYF
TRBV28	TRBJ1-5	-	CASSVTGRPQHF
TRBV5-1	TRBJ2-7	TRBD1	CASSSTGLLYDEQYF
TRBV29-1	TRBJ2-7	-	CSVIRSYEQYF
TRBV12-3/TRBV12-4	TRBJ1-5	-	CASSLVGQPQHF
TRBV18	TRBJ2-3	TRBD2	CASSPRASGGYSTDTQYF
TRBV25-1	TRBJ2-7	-	CASSEGVTSYEQYF
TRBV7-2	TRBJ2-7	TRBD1	CASSLVQGDIYEQYF
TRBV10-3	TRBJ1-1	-	CAISEEGRRNTEAFF
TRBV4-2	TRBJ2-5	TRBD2	CASSHQRGRTSGQETQYF
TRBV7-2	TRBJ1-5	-	CASSLELAGYSNQPQHF
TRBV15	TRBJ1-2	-	CATSRDRRGWEDGYTF
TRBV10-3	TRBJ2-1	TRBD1	CATGRGQGTNEQFF
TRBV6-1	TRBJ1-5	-	CASSDRGFLGPQHF
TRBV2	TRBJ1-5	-	CASSSYSNQPQHF
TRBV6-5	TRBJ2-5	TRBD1	CASSRDRGGETQYF
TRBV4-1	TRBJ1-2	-	CASSHREREGYTF
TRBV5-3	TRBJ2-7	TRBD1	CARSKGGGWQPSYEQYF
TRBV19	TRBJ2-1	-	CASSISVGEGSLEQFF
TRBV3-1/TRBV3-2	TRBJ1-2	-	CASSQDDSGAYGYTF
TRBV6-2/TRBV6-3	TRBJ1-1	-	CASSTGRQWGYTEAFF
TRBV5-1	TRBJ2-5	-	CASSLSQSPAETQYF
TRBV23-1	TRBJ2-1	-	CASSQKSLRVQESSYNEQFF
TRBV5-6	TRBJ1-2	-	CASSLAEENYGYTF
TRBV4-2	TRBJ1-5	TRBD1	CASSPRQGESNQPQHF
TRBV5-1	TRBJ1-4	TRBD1	CASSPRTGGGEKLFF
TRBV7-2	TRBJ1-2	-	CASSPKGGENYGYTF
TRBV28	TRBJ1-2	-	CASSLQRYGYTF
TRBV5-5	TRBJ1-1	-	CASSPRPRHTEAFF
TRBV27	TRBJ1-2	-	CASSSAGVAYGYTF
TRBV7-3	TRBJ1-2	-	CASSLMGTSDGYTF
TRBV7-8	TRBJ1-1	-	CACRGLNTEAFF
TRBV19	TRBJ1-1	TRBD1	CASRWALRQGANNTEAFF
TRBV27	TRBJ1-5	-	CASSLSMGDQPQHF
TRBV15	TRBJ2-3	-	CATSRGTDTSTDTQYF
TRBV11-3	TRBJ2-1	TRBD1	CASSFGTGNNEQFF
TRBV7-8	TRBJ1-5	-	CASSSMGKGDSNQPQHF
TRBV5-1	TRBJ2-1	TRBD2	CASGNSGGAYNEQFF
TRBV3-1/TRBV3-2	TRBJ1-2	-	CASSQSLRTNYGYTF
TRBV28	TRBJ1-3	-	CASLSTIYYTGGATGNTIYF
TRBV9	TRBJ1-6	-	CASSAGQYNSPLHF